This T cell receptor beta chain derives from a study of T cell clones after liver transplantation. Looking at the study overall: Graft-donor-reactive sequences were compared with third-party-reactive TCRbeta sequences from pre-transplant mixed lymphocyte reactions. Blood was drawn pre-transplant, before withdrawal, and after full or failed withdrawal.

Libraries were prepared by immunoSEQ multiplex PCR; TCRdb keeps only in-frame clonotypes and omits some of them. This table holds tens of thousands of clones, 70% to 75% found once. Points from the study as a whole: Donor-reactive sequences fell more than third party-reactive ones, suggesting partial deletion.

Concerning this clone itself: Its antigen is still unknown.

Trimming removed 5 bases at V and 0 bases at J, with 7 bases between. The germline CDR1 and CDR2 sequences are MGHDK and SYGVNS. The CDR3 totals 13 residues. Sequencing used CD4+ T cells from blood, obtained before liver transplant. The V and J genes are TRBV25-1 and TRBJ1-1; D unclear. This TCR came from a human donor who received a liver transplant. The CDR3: CASSTVMNTEAFF. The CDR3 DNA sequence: TGTGCCAGCAGTACAGTCATGAACACTGAAGCTTTCTTT.